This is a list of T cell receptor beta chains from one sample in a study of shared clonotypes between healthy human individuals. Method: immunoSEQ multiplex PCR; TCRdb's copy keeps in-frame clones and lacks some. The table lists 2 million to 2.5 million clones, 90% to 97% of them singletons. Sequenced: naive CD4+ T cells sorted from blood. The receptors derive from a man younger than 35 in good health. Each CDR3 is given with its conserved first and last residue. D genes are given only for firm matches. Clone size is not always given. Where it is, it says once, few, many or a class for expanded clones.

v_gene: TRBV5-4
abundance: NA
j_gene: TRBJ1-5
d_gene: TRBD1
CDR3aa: CASSYLQGGRNQPQHF
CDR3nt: TGTGCCAGCAGCTACCTACAGGGGGGTCGTAATCAGCCCCAGCATTTT

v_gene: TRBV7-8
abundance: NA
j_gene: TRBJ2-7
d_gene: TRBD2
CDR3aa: CASSSGLAGVVEQYF
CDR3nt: TGTGCCAGCAGCTCCGGACTAGCGGGAGTCGTCGAGCAGTACTTC

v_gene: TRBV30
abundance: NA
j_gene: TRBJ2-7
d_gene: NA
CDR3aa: CAWSKGLAYEQYF
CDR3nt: TGTGCCTGGAGTAAAGGCTTGGCCTACGAGCAGTACTTC

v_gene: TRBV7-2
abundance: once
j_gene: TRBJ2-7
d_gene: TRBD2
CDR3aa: CASSRTGTSGSGSYEQYF
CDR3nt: TGTGCCAGCAGCCGTACCGGGACTAGCGGGAGTGGGTCCTACGAGCAGTACTTC

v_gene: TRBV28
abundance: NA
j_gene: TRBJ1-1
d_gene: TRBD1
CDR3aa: CASSSTGLNTEAFF
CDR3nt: TGTGCCAGCAGTTCGACAGGGCTGAACACTGAAGCTTTCTTT

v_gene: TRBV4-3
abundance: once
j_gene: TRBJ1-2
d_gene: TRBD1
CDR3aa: CASSRSLSGQGGYGYTF
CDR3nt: TGCGCCAGCAGCCGGTCGTTGTCGGGACAGGGCGGCTATGGCTACACCTTC

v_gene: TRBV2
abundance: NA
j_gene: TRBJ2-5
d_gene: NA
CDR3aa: CASRRSGPQETQYF
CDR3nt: TGTGCCAGCAGGCGGAGCGGACCCCAAGAGACCCAGTACTTC

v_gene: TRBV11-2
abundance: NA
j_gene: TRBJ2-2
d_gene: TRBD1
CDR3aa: CASTASTGVTGELFF
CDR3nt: TGTGCCAGCACCGCGAGCACAGGGGTTACCGGGGAGCTGTTTTTT

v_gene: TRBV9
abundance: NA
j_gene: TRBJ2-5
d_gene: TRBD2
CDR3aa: CASSVVAGAYQETQYF
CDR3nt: TGTGCCAGCAGCGTAGTGGCGGGAGCGTACCAAGAGACCCAGTACTTC

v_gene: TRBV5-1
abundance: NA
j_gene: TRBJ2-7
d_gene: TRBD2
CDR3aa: CASSLGTMTYEQYF
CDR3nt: TGCGCCAGCAGCTTAGGGACTATGACCTACGAGCAGTACTTC

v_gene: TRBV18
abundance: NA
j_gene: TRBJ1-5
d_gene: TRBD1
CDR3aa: CASSPGTGYSNQPQHF
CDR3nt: TGTGCCAGCTCACCTGGGACAGGCTATAGCAATCAGCCCCAGCATTTT

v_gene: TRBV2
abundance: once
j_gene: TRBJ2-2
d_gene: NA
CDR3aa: CASSGLRNTGELFF
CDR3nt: TGTGCCAGCAGTGGGTTGAGGAACACCGGGGAGCTGTTTTTT

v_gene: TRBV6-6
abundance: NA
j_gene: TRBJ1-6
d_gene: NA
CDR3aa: CASGANSDNSPLHF
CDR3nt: TGTGCCAGCGGCGCGAATTCTGATAATTCACCCCTCCACTTT

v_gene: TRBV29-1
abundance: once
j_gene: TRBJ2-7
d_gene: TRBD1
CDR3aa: CSVRRQGTYEQYF
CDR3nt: TGCAGCGTTCGAAGACAGGGGACGTACGAGCAGTACTTC

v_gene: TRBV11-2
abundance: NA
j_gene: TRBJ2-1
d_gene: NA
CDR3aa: CASRSGGQYNEQFF
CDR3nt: TGTGCCAGCAGGTCCGGGGGACAGTACAATGAGCAGTTCTTC

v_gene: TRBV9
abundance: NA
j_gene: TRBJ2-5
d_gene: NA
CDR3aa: CASSVGGKETQYF
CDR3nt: TGTGCCAGCAGCGTAGGCGGGAAGGAGACCCAGTACTTC

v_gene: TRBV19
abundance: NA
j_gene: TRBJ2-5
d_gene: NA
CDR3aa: CASSIGTATAGETQYF
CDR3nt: TGTGCCAGTAGTATCGGAACGGCAACTGCGGGAGAGACCCAGTACTTC

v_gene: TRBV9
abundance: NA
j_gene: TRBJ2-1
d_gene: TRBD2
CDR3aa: CASSVVAGGPGNEQFF
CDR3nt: TGTGCCAGCAGCGTAGTAGCGGGAGGGCCGGGAAATGAGCAGTTCTTC

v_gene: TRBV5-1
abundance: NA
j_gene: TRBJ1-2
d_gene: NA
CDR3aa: CASSLESAGTPIYGYTF
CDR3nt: TGCGCCAGCAGCTTGGAGAGTGCAGGCACCCCTATTTATGGCTACACCTTC

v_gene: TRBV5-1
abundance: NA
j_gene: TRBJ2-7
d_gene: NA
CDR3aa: CASSPGDSFLEQYF
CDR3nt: TGCGCCAGCAGCCCGGGCGACTCGTTTCTCGAGCAGTACTTC

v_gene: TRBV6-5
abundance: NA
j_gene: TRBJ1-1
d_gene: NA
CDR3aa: CASSYFGQMNTEAFF
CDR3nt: TGTGCCAGCAGTTACTTCGGACAGATGAACACTGAAGCTTTCTTT

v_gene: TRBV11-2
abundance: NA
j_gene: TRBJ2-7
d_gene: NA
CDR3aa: CASSLDPRSGWYEQYF
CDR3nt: TGTGCCAGCAGCTTAGATCCAAGGAGCGGCTGGTACGAGCAGTACTTC

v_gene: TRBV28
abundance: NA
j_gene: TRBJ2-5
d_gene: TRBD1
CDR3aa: CASSLGTAQETQYF
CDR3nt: TGTGCCAGCAGTTTGGGGACAGCTCAAGAGACCCAGTACTTC

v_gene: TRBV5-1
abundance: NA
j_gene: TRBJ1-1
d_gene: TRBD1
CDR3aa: CASSWGTGALNTEAFF
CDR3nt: TGCGCCAGCAGCTGGGGAACAGGGGCCCTGAACACTGAAGCTTTCTTT

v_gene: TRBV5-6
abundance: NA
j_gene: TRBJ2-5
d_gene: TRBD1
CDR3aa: CASSLADRGRKETQYF
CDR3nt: TGTGCCAGCAGCTTGGCGGACAGGGGGCGAAAAGAGACCCAGTACTTC

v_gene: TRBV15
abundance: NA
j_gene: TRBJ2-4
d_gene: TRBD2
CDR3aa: CATSGRGAENIQYF
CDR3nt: TGTGCCACCAGCGGGCGGGGGGCAGAAAACATTCAGTACTTC

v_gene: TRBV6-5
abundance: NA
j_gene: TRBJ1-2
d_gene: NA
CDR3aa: CASSSPGTGYTF
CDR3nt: TGTGCCAGCAGTTCTCCAGGGACTGGCTACACCTTC

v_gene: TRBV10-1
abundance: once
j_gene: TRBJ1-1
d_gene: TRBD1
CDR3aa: CASSRRGPATEAFF
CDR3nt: TGCGCCAGCAGCCGCAGGGGGCCCGCCACTGAAGCTTTCTTT

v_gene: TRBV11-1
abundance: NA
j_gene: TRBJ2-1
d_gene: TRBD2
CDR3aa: CASSFRTGGTYNEQFF
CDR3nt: TGTGCCAGCAGCTTCCGGACGGGGGGTACCTACAATGAGCAGTTCTTC

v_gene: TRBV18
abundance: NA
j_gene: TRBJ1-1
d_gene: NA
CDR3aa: CASSPINSLEAFF
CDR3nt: TGTGCCAGCTCACCGATTAATTCCCTAGAAGCTTTCTTT

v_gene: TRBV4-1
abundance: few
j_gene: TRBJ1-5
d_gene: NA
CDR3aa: CASSPIHGSHQPQHF
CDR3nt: TGCGCCAGCAGCCCCATACACGGCAGCCATCAGCCCCAGCATTTT

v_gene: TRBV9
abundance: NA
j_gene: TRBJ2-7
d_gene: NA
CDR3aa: CASSVAGHPYEQYF
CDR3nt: TGTGCCAGCAGCGTAGCTGGACACCCCTACGAGCAGTACTTC

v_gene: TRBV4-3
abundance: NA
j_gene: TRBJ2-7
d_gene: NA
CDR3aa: CASSQGVASSYEQYF
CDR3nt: TGCGCCAGCAGCCAAGGGGTGGCCTCTTCCTACGAGCAGTACTTC

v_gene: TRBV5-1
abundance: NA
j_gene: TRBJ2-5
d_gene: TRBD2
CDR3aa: CASSTAGGSEETQYF
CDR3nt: TGCGCCAGCAGTACTGCGGGAGGGTCAGAAGAGACCCAGTACTTC

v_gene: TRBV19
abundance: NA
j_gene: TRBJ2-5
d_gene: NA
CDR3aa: CASRGVGETQYF
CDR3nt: TGTGCCAGTAGAGGGGTGGGGGAGACCCAGTACTTC

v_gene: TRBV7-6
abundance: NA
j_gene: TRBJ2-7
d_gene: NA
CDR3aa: CASSLRGSDEQYF
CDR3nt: TGTGCCAGCAGCTTAAGGGGTAGCGACGAGCAGTACTTC

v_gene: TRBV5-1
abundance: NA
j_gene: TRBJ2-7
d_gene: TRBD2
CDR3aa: CASSLEPGGKPYEQYF
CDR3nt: TGCGCCAGCAGCCTAGAACCGGGGGGGAAACCCTACGAGCAGTACTTC

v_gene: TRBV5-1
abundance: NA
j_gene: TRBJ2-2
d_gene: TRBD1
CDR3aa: CASSLTGTGGPGELFF
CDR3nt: TGCGCCAGCAGCCTGACCGGGACAGGGGGCCCCGGGGAGCTGTTTTTT

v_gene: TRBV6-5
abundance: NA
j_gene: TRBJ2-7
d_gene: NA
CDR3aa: CASRFQGSYEQYF
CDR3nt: TGTGCCAGCAGATTCCAGGGTTCCTACGAGCAGTACTTC

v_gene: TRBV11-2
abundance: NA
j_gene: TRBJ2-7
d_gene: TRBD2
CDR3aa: CASSLGGPGEQYF
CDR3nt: TGTGCCAGCAGCTTGGGAGGGCCCGGCGAGCAGTACTTC

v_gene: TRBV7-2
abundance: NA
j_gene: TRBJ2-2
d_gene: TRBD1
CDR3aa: CASSLNSGTGGTGELFF
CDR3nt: TGTGCCAGCAGCTTAAATTCTGGGACAGGGGGCACCGGGGAGCTGTTTTTT

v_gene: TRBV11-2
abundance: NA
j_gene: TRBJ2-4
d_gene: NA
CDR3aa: CASGQKNIQYF
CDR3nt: TGTGCCAGCGGCCAAAAAAACATTCAGTACTTC

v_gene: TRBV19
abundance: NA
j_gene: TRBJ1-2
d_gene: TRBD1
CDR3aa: CASIDRDYGYTF
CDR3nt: TGTGCCAGTATTGACAGGGACTATGGCTACACCTTC

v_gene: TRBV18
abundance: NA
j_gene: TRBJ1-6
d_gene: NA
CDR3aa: CASSPGGGPLHF
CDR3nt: TGTGCCAGCTCACCAGGGGGAGGTCCCCTCCACTTT

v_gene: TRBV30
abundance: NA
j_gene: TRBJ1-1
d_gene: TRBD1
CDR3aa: CAWRTGHNQFEAFF
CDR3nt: TGTGCCTGGAGGACAGGGCATAACCAGTTTGAAGCTTTCTTT

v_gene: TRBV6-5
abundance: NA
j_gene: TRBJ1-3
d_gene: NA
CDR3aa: CASSSGRISGNTIYF
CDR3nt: TGTGCCAGCAGTTCGGGACGGATCTCTGGAAACACCATATATTTT

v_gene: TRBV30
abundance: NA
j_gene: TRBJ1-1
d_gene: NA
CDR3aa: CAWSEIDTEAFF
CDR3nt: TGTGCCTGGAGCGAGATCGACACTGAAGCTTTCTTT

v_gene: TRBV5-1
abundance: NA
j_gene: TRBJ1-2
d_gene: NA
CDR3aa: CASSDQGFGGYTF
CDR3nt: TGCGCCAGCAGTGACCAGGGATTTGGTGGCTACACCTTC

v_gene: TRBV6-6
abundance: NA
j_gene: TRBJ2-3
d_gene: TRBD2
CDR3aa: CASSPLLAASTDTQYF
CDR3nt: TGTGCCAGCAGTCCGCTACTAGCGGCGAGCACAGATACGCAGTATTTT

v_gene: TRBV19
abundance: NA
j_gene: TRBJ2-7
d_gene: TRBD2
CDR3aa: CASSIREGYEQYF
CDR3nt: TGTGCCAGTAGTATCCGGGAGGGGTACGAGCAGTACTTC